Here is one TCR beta chain with its context. This record comes from a study of blood T cell repertoires in COVID-19. Study-wide background: Whether acute or convalescent, the COVID-19 samples came from the United States, Italy and Spain. In each case, the material was cDNA or gDNA derived from T cells, B-cell-depleted T cells, or PBMCs.

Authors' analysis steps: How many nucleated cells were present was estimated from reference gene primer amplification. The protocol was immunoSEQ multiplex PCR, while the TCRdb copy is restricted to in-frame clones and leaves out a portion. The V and J calls and clone size were taken over from that table, and D and trimming were inferred from the DNA. The sample yields 280,000 or so clones, about four fifths seen once. Per the germline V gene, CDR1 is MDHEN and CDR2 is SYDVKM. CDR3 size: 15 residues. V lost 3 bases and J 0 bases, leaving 9 bases between the germline ends. Specimen: peripheral blood. The sequence was obtained from a woman between 50 and 59 years old who had recovered from COVID-19. The chain has TRBV28 and TRBJ1-5; D unclear. The CDR3 reads CASSFSPNSNQPQHF. CDR3 sequence (DNA): TGTGCCAGCAGTTTTAGCCCAAATAGCAATCAGCCCCAGCATTTT.